This is a list of T cell receptor beta chains from one sample in a study of CD8+ T cells in alopecia areata. The assay was immunoSEQ multiplex PCR, and TCRdb's table has in-frame clones only and misses some. The top ten clones hold roughly 5% of a sample with under 150,000 clones, over 60% of them seen once. Sequencing was performed on CD4+ T cells sorted from blood, taken at week 4, from a patient treated with tofacitinib. The receptors come from a human donor with alopecia areata. The CDR3 runs from the conserved cysteine through the conserved F or W. Each record gives: V gene, J gene, CDR3 protein.

V gene: TRBV6-6; J gene: TRBJ2-5; CDR3 protein: CASSRAETQYF
V gene: TRBV10-3; J gene: TRBJ2-3; CDR3 protein: CAIADREKTDTQYF
V gene: TRBV19; J gene: TRBJ2-6; CDR3 protein: CASSSVAGANVLTF
V gene: TRBV4-3; J gene: TRBJ2-5; CDR3 protein: CASSQGQQETQYF
V gene: TRBV11-2; J gene: TRBJ2-1; CDR3 protein: CASSQDRAYNEQFF
V gene: TRBV18; J gene: TRBJ2-4; CDR3 protein: CASSPIKAERNIQYF
V gene: TRBV5-6; J gene: TRBJ1-5; CDR3 protein: CASSLGNQPQHF
V gene: TRBV2; J gene: TRBJ2-7; CDR3 protein: CASKPPLTVYEQYF
V gene: TRBV6-6; J gene: TRBJ1-5; CDR3 protein: CAGGGTLNQPQHF
V gene: TRBV7-2; J gene: TRBJ2-1; CDR3 protein: CASSISSGGGNEQFF
V gene: TRBV7-3; J gene: TRBJ2-1; CDR3 protein: CASSFEGASGYNEQFF
V gene: TRBV5-5; J gene: TRBJ1-2; CDR3 protein: CASSSTYGYTF
V gene: TRBV30; J gene: TRBJ1-3; CDR3 protein: CAWSVRVIGNTIYF
V gene: TRBV19; J gene: TRBJ2-2; CDR3 protein: CASSNGGRDTGELFF
V gene: TRBV5-6; J gene: TRBJ1-1; CDR3 protein: CASSSGLLTEAFF
V gene: TRBV19; J gene: TRBJ1-5; CDR3 protein: CASRPFGNQPQHF
V gene: TRBV9; J gene: TRBJ1-1; CDR3 protein: CASSVFPAGAANTEAFF